This T cell receptor (beta chain) was captured in a study of cytomegalovirus exposure and HLA in healthy donors. Comments on this clone: The antigen is unknown.

Study outcomes and limitations: According to a subsequent analysis, TCR clusters from the first cohort were inclined to appear together in the 120 validation repertoires. The study found most TCR sequences rare, yet found some public TCRs in many donors. The authors enumerated around 150 TCR beta chains as linked to cytomegalovirus.

This CDR3 has 15 amino acids. Germline lookup yields CDR1 SGHTA and CDR2 FQGTGA. The V gene end was trimmed by 5 bases and the J gene end by 7 bases; junction bases not matched to a gene: 9. Repertoires were generated with immunoSEQ multiplex PCR, while TCRdb's copy carries only in-frame clones and drops some. The sample consists of 90,000 to 110,000 clones, 88% of them appearing once. The material sequenced was PBMCs. The sequence was collected from a young woman in good health and CMV-seronegative. The chain uses TRBV7-3 and TRBJ2-2; 8 bases line up with TRBD2. The CDR3 loop reads CASSPPGGGHGELFF. CDR3 nucleotides: TGTGCCAGCAGCCCGCCGGGGGGGGGACACGGGGAGCTGTTTTTT.